A single sample is the source of the 24 T cell receptor beta chains below, sequenced in a study of CD8 T cells in Susac syndrome. An input of 0.5 to 1 ug of RNA was subjected to reverse transcription using random hexamers. TCRdb called the immunoSEQ multiplex PCR reads again in MiXCR, with one record for every CDR3 protein. The table has some 170,000 distinct CDR3 sequences, around 94% seen once. The specimen was CD4+ T cells from PBMCs. The receptors derive from a human donor with multiple sclerosis.

The genes are TRBV28 and TRBJ2-1; 9 bases match TRBD2. There are 15 residues in the CDR3. Germline trimming cut 5 bases from V and 10 bases from J; bases unmatched to any gene: 12. The germline V gene encodes CDR1 MDHEN and CDR2 SYDVKM. The CDR3 sequence: CASSPAGGPSSEQFF. CDR3 in DNA: TGTGCCAGCAGTCCGGCGGGAGGGCCATCATCCGAGCAGTTCTTC.

This clonotype came up once. The J gene is TRBJ2-7, the V gene TRBV3-1; D not certain. Trimming took off 0 bases at V and 10 bases at J, with 13 bases between the two ends. Germline V gives CDR1 LGHDT, CDR2 YNNKEL (reference sequence). This CDR3 is 13 amino acids long. The CDR3 DNA reads TGTGCCAGCAGCCAAGATCGAGATAGTTTACAGTACTTC. It codes for CASSQDRDSLQYF.

CDR3 region: CASSSPTGELFF. Written as DNA, the CDR3 is TGTGCCAGCAGTTCCCCCACCGGGGAGCTGTTTTTT. The chain carries TRBV28 and TRBJ2-2; D ambiguous. V was trimmed by 4 bases and J by 4 bases, leaving 4 bases between them. Germline loops: CDR1 MDHEN, CDR2 SYDVKM. This CDR3 comprises 12 residues.

J is TRBJ1-2 and V is TRBV6-2 or TRBV6-3, with unresolved D. Deletions cut 7 bases from V and 6 bases from J, with 9 bases between. The V gene's germline CDR1 is MNHEY and CDR2 SVGEGT. This CDR3 comprises 11 residues. CDR3 bases: TGTGCCAGCACCTCCTTGGATGGCTACACCTTC. This codes for CASTSLDGYTF.

DNA for the CDR3: TGCAGTGCTAGAGGGGCTATTGGATCGCCCGATCAGCCCCAGCATTTT. Translated: CSARGAIGSPDQPQHF. V usage is TRBV20-1 and J usage is TRBJ1-5; D gene ambiguous. Germline V lookup: CDR1 DFQATT, CDR2 SNEGSKA (reference sequence). V lost 1 base and J 5 bases, leaving 18 bases between the germline ends. The CDR3 runs 16 residues.

The gene calls are TRBV20-1 and TRBJ1-4; D is unresolved. The CDR3 spans 13 residues. Germline loops: CDR1 DFQATT, CDR2 SNEGSKA (reference sequence). V dropped 8 bases and J dropped 0 bases, with 10 bases sitting between them. This chain's CDR3 is CSTLGSTNEKLFF. CDR3 nucleotides: TGCAGTACTTTGGGGTCAACTAATGAAAAACTGTTTTTT.

The chain couples TRBV2 to TRBJ1-2; D is undetermined. The germline V and J ends were trimmed by 6 bases and 0 bases, with 11 bases remaining between them. Germline V gives CDR1 SNHLY, CDR2 FYNNEI. The CDR3 is 14 amino acids. The CDR3 region is CASRAQTTNYGYTF. The CDR3 bases are TGTGCCAGCAGGGCCCAAACGACTAACTATGGCTACACCTTC. The full variable domain, with the rest looked up from reference TRBV2 and TRBJ1-2, is EPEVTQTPSHQVTQMGQEVILRCVPISNHLYFYWYRQILGQKVEFLVSFYNNEISEKSEIFDDQFSVERPDGSNFTLKIRSTKLEDSAMYFCASRAQTTNYGYTFGSGTRLTVV.

The chain couples TRBV3-1 to TRBJ2-3; TRBD2 matches at 14 bases. The length of the CDR3 is 16 residues. Germline V lookup: CDR1 LGHDT, CDR2 YNNKEL (reference sequence). V lost 4 bases to trimming and J lost 6 bases; unmatched junction nucleotides: 6. The CDR3 nucleotides read TGTGCCAGCAGCCTCAGGGGACTAGCGGGAGCGGATACGCAGTATTTT. It specifies CASSLRGLAGADTQYF.

The J gene is TRBJ2-1, the V gene TRBV27; a possible D gene is TRBD2 (6 bases). Germline CDR1 is MNHEY and CDR2 is SMNVEV (reference sequence). The V gene lost 8 bases and the J gene lost 7 bases, with 15 bases spanning the gap. The CDR3 runs 13 residues. CDR3 amino acids: CASAGGGVNEQFF. In nucleotides, the CDR3 is TGTGCCAGCGCCGGGGGAGGAGTTAATGAGCAGTTCTTC.

The V and J genes are TRBV6-2 or TRBV6-3 and TRBJ2-7; 12 bases align to TRBD1. Germline-derived CDR1 and CDR2 are MNHEY and SVGEGT. The CDR3 has 17 amino acids. Trimming removed 2 bases from V and 4 bases from J; junction bases left unmatched: 9. Here the CDR3 DNA reads TGTGCCAGCAGTTACAGGGACAGGGGGCCGCAAAGTTACGAGCAGTACTTC. Protein: CASSYRDRGPQSYEQYF.

The rearrangement links TRBV7-9 to TRBJ1-5, with D tentatively TRBD1 (6 bases). Germline loops: CDR1 SEHNR, CDR2 FQNEAQ (reference sequence). The V and J ends lost 5 bases and 5 bases respectively, with 13 bases between them. The CDR3 is 14 amino acids. In DNA, the CDR3 is TGTGCCAGCAGCGCCCTGGCAGGGGATCAGCCCCAGCATTTT. Its translation: CASSALAGDQPQHF.

The V and J genes are TRBV6-2 or TRBV6-3 and TRBJ2-7; perhaps TRBD2 as D (6 bases). The CDR3 runs 12 residues. Trimming stripped 7 bases from V and 6 bases from J, with 13 bases between. Germline assignment: CDR1 MNHEY and CDR2 SVGEGT. The CDR3 reads CASKGGKVEQYF. CDR3 sequence (DNA): TGTGCCAGCAAGGGCGGGAAGGTCGAGCAGTACTTC.

DNA of the CDR3: TGCGCCAGCAGCTTGGGGTCCGGAAAGGAGACCCAGTACTTC. Its translation is CASSLGSGKETQYF. The chain couples TRBV5-1 to TRBJ2-5; no firm D call. The CDR3 is made up of 14 amino acids. Germline lookup yields CDR1 SGHRS and CDR2 YFSETQ. The V gene lost 0 bases and the J gene lost 5 bases, with 11 bases spanning the gap.

J is TRBJ2-3 and V is TRBV7-2; 9 positions agree with TRBD2. After removal of 5 bases from V and 8 bases from J, the junction contained 11 bases not matched to a gene. The CDR3 is made up of 15 amino acids. CDR1 SGHTA and CDR2 FQGNSA come from the germline V gene. CDR3 coding DNA: TGTGCCAGCAGCCTATCCGGGACTAGCTCTTCTACGCAGTATTTT. It specifies CASSLSGTSSSTQYF.

The chain is built from TRBV19 and TRBJ1-5, with D possibly TRBD1 on 6 matching bases. Germline V gene data show CDR1 as LNHDA and CDR2 as SQIVND (reference sequence). CDR3 size: 14 residues. V lost 3 bases and J lost 3, with 9 bases in between. The CDR3 bases are TGTGCCAGTAGTATCGGACAGAACAATCAGCCCCAGCATTTT. Protein product: CASSIGQNNQPQHF.

The V gene is TRBV15, the J gene TRBJ1-1; 9 nucleotides agree with TRBD1. Germline values: CDR1 LNHNV, CDR2 YYDKDF (reference sequence). The length of the CDR3 is 12 residues. CDR3 in amino acids: CGSIDRGGEAFF. The CDR3 DNA reads TGTGGCTCCATTGACAGGGGGGGTGAAGCTTTCTTT.

This chain joins TRBV29-1 and TRBJ1-2; D remains ambiguous. The CDR3 consists of 12 residues. V was trimmed by 4 bases and J by 1 base, leaving 7 bases between them. CDR1 is SQVTM and CDR2 is ANQGSEA in the germline V gene. DNA of the CDR3: TGCAGCGTTGTTGGGGTTAACTATGGCTACACCTTC. Translated: CSVVGVNYGYTF.

The V gene is TRBV11-2, the J gene TRBJ1-2; D is perhaps TRBD1 (5 bases). The ends were cut back, 2 bases at V and 7 bases at J, with 14 bases in the middle. Germline V gene lookup returns CDR1 SGHAT and CDR2 FQNNGV. This CDR3 spans 14 amino acids. The CDR3, as DNA: TGTGCCAGCAGCTTACGGGCAGGGTCCCTTGGCTACACCTTC. Translation gives CASSLRAGSLGYTF.

This chain connects TRBV4-2 to TRBJ1-2; D gene uncertain. The CDR3 runs 15 residues. Germline CDR1 and CDR2: LGHNA and YNFKEQ. V was pared by 1 base and J by 0 bases, with 9 bases between. CDR3 protein: CASSQVVSANYGYTF. In DNA, the CDR3 is TGTGCCAGCAGCCAAGTAGTCTCGGCTAACTATGGCTACACCTTC.

The V gene is TRBV12-3 or TRBV12-4, the J gene TRBJ2-1; a weak D match, TRBD2 (6 bases). This CDR3 is built from 12 residues. The V gene lost 5 bases and the J gene lost 9 bases, with 11 bases spanning the gap. CDR3 DNA: TGTGCCAGCAGTCAGCGGCGGGGTGAGCAGTTCTTC. It translates to CASSQRRGEQFF.

The CDR3: CASLTGTYEQYF. CDR3 sequence (DNA): TGTGCCAGCCTAACAGGGACCTACGAGCAGTACTTC. The V gene is TRBV21-1, the J gene TRBJ2-7; the D call in the table, TRBD1, was not verified against the DNA. TRBV21-1 is a known pseudogene. The CDR3 is made up of 12 amino acids.

The chain recombines TRBV5-4 with TRBJ2-3, with 7 bases fitting TRBD2. The CDR3 covers 17 residues. V shed 4 bases and J 2 bases; nucleotides not matched to a gene: 13. Germline V gene lookup returns CDR1 SGHNT and CDR2 YYREEE (reference sequence). CDR3 region: CASSTIRSGDYTDTQYF. The DNA for the CDR3 is TGTGCCAGCAGCACCATCCGGAGCGGGGATTACACAGATACGCAGTATTTT. The full variable domain, completed using reference TRBV5-4 and TRBJ2-3, is ETGVTQSPTHLIKTRGQQVTLRCSSQSGHNTVSWYQQALGQGPQFIFQYYREEENGRGNFPPRFSGLQFPNYSSELNVNALELDDSALYLCASSTIRSGDYTDTQYFGPGTRLTVL.

The V gene is TRBV15, the J gene TRBJ2-1; 7 positions agree with TRBD2. CDR3 length equals 14 residues. The germline gives CDR1 LNHNV, CDR2 YYDKDF (reference sequence). V lost 8 bases and J lost 0; bases outside the gene matches: 4. The CDR3 is CATGGGGSYNEQFF. In nucleotides, the CDR3 is TGTGCCACCGGTGGGGGGGGCTCCTACAATGAGCAGTTCTTC.

The gene calls are TRBV7-2 and TRBJ2-7; TRBD2 matches at 10 bases. Germline CDR1 is SGHTA and CDR2 is FQGNSA. V was clipped by 5 bases and J by 5 bases; unmatched bases: 9. This CDR3 contains 15 residues. CDR3 sequence reads: CASSPQAGGPDEQYF. Written as DNA, the CDR3 is TGTGCCAGCAGCCCCCAAGCGGGAGGGCCGGACGAGCAGTACTTC.